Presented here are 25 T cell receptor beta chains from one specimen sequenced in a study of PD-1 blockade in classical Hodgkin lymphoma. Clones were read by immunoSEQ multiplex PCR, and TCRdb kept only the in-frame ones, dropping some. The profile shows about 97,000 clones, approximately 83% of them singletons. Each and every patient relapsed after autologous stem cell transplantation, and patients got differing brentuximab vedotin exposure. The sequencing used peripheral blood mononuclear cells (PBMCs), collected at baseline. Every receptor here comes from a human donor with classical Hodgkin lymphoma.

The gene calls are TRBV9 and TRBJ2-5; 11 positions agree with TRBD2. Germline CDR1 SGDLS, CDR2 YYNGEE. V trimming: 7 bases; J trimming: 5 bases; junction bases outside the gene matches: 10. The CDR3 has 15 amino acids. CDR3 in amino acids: CASALAGGPRETQYF. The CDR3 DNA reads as TGTGCCAGCGCCTTAGCGGGAGGGCCGAGGGAGACCCAGTACTTC.

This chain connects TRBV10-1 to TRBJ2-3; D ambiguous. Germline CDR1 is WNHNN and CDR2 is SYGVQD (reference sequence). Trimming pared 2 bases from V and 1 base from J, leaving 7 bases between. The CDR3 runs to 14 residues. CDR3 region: CASSEAVGTDTQYF. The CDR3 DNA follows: TGCGCCAGCAGTGAGGCGGTCGGCACAGATACGCAGTATTTT.

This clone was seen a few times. CDR3 loop: CASSLGQRNTEAFF. For the CDR3, the DNA is TGTGCCAGCAGCTTGGGACAGAGAAACACTGAAGCTTTCTTT. The chain has TRBV5-8 and TRBJ1-1; perhaps TRBD1 as D (5 bases). Germline-derived CDR1 and CDR2 are SGHTS and YDEGEE. Trimming left V 0 bases short and J 2 bases short, with 8 bases between. The CDR3 has 14 residues.

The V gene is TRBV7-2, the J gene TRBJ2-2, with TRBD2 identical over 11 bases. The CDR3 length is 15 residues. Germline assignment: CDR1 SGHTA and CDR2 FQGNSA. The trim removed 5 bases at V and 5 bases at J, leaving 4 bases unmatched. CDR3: CASSPRTSGTGELFF. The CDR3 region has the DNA TGTGCCAGCAGCCCAAGGACTAGCGGGACCGGGGAGCTGTTTTTT.

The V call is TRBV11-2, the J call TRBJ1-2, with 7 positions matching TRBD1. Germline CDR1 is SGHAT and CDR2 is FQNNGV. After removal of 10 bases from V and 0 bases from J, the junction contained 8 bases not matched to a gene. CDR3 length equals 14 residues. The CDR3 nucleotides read TGTGCCACCTCCGGGCAGGGGGCTAACTATGGCTACACCTTC. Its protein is CATSGQGANYGYTF.

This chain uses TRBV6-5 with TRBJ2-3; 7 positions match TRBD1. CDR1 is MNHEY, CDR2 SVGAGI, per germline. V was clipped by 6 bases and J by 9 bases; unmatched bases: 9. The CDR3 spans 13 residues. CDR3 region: CASSGTAHRTQYF. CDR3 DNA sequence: TGTGCCAGCAGCGGGACAGCCCATAGGACGCAGTATTTT.

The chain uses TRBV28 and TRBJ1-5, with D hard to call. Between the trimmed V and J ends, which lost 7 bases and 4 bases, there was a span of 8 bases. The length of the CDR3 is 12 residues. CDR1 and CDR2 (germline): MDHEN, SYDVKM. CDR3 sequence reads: CASNQDNQPQHF. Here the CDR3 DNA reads TGTGCCAGCAACCAGGATAATCAGCCCCAGCATTTT.

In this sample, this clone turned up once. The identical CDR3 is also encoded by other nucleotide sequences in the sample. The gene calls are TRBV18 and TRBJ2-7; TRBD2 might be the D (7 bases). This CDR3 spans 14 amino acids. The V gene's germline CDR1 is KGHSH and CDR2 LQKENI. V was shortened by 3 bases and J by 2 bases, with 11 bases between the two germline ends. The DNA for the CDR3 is TGTGCCAGCTCACCGGGCGGGGGCCCCTACGAGCAGTACTTC. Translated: CASSPGGGPYEQYF.

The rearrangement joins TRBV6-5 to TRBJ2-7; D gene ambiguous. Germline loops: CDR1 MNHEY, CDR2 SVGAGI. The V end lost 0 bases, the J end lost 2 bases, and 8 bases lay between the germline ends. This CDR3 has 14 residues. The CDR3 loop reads CASSYSTAAYEQYF. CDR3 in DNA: TGTGCCAGCAGTTACTCGACGGCAGCCTACGAGCAGTACTTC.

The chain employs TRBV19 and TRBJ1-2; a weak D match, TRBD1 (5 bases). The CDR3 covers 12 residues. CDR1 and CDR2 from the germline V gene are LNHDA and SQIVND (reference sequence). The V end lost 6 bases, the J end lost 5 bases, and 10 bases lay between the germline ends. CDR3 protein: CASSAGKYGYTF. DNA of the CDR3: TGTGCCAGTAGCGCAGGGAAATATGGCTACACCTTC. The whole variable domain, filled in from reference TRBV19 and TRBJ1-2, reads DGGITQSPKYLFRKEGQNVTLSCEQNLNHDAMYWYRQDPGQGLRLIYYSQIVNDFQKGDIAEGYSVSREKKESFPLTVTSAQKNPTAFYLCASSAGKYGYTFGSGTRLTVV.

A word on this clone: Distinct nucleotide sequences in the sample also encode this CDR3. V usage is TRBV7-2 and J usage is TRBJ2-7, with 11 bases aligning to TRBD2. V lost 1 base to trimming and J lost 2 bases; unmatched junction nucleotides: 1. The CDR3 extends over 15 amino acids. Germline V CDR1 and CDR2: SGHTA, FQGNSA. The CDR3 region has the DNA TGTGCCAGCAGCTTAGGACTAGCGGGAACCTACGAGCAGTACTTC. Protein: CASSLGLAGTYEQYF.

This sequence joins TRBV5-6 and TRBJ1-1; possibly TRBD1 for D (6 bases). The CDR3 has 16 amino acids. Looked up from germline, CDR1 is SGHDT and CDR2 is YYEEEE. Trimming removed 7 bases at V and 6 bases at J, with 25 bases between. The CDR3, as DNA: TGTGCCAGCTTGAGCCCGGACAGATCCGCTGGGGCTGAAGCTTTCTTT. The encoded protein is CASLSPDRSAGAEAFF.

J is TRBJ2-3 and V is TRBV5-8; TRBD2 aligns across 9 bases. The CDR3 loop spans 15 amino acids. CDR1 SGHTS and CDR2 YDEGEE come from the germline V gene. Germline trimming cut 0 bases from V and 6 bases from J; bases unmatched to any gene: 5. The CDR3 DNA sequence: TGTGCCAGCAGCTTGGGACTGGCGGGAGGGGATACGCAGTATTTT. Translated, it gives CASSLGLAGGDTQYF.

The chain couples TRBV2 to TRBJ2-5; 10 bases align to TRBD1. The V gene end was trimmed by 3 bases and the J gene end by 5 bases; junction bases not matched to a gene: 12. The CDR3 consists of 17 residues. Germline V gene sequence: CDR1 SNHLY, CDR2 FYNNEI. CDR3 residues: CASSDSPGTGERETQYF. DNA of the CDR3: TGTGCCAGCAGTGATTCACCCGGGACAGGGGAGAGGGAGACCCAGTACTTC.

The CDR3 is CASSLRTGSSYNEQFF. CDR3 DNA: TGTGCCAGCAGCCTCCGGACAGGGAGCTCCTACAATGAGCAGTTCTTC. The gene calls are TRBV7-2 and TRBJ2-1; 8 bases map to TRBD1. V lost 5 bases to trimming and J lost 0 bases; unmatched junction nucleotides: 6. Germline CDR1 reads SGHTA; CDR2 reads FQGNSA. This CDR3 region has 16 residues.

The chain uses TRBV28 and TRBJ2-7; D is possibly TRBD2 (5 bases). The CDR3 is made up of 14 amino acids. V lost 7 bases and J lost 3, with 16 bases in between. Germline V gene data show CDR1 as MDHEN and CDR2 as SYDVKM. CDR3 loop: CASTGIGPSYEQYF. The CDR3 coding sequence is TGTGCCAGCACCGGGATCGGGCCCAGCTACGAGCAGTACTTC.

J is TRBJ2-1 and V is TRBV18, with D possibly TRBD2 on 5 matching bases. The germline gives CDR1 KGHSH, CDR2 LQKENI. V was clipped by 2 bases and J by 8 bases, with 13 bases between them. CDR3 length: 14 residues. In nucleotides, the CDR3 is TGTGCCAGCTCACCAGAGGGCGGTCCCCATGAGCAGTTCTTC. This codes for CASSPEGGPHEQFF.

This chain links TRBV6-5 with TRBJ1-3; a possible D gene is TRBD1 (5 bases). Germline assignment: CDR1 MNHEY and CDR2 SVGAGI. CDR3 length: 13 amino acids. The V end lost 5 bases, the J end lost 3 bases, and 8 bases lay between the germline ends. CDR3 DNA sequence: TGTGCCAGCAGTGGGGACTTTGGAAACACCATATATTTT. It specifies CASSGDFGNTIYF.

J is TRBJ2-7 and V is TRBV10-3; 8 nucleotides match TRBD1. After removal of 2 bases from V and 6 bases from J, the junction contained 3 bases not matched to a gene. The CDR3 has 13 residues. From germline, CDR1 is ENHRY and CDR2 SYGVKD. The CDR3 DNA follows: TGTGCCATCAGTGAGGGACAGGGAGGCGAGCAGTACTTC. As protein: CAISEGQGGEQYF.

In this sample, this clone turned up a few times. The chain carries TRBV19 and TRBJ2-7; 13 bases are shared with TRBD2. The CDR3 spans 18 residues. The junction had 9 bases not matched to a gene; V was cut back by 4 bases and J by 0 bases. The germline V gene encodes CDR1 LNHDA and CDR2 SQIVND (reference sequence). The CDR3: CASSTELAGGLSSYEQYF. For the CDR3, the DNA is TGTGCCAGTAGTACCGAACTAGCGGGAGGGCTCAGCTCCTACGAGCAGTACTTC. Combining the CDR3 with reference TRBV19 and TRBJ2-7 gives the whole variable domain DGGITQSPKYLFRKEGQNVTLSCEQNLNHDAMYWYRQDPGQGLRLIYYSQIVNDFQKGDIAEGYSVSREKKESFPLTVTSAQKNPTAFYLCASSTELAGGLSSYEQYFGPGTRLTVT.

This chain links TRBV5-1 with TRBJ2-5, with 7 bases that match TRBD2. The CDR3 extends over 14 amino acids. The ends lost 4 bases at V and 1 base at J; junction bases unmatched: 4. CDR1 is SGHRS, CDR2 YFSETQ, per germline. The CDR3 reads CASSGGVAQETQYF. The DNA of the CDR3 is TGCGCCAGCAGCGGGGGGGTGGCCCAAGAGACCCAGTACTTC.

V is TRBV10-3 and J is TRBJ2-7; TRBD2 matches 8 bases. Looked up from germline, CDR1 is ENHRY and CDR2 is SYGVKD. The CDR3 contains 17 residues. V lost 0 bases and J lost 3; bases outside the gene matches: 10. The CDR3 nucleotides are TGTGCCATCAGTGAGTCTAGCGGGAACCCCCAGATCTACGAGCAGTACTTC. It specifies CAISESSGNPQIYEQYF.

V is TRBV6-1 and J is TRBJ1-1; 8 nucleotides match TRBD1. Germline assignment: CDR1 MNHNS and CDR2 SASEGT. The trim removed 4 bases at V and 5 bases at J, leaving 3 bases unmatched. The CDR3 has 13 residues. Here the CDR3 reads CASSGTGRTEAFF. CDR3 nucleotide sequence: TGTGCCAGCAGTGGGACAGGGAGAACTGAAGCTTTCTTT.

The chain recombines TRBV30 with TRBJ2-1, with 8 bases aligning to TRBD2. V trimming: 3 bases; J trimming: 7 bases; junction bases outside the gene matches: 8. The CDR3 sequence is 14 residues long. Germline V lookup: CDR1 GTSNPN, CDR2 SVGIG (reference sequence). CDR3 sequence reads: CAWSGAGESNEQFF. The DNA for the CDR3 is TGTGCCTGGAGCGGAGCGGGAGAATCAAATGAGCAGTTCTTC.

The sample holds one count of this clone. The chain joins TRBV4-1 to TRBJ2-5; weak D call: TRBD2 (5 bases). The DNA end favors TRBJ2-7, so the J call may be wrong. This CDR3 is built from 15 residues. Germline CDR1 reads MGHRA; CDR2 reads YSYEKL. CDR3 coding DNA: TGCGCCAGCAGCCAAGAAGGTAGCGTTACCTACGAGCAGTACTTC. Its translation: CASSQEGSVTYEQYF.